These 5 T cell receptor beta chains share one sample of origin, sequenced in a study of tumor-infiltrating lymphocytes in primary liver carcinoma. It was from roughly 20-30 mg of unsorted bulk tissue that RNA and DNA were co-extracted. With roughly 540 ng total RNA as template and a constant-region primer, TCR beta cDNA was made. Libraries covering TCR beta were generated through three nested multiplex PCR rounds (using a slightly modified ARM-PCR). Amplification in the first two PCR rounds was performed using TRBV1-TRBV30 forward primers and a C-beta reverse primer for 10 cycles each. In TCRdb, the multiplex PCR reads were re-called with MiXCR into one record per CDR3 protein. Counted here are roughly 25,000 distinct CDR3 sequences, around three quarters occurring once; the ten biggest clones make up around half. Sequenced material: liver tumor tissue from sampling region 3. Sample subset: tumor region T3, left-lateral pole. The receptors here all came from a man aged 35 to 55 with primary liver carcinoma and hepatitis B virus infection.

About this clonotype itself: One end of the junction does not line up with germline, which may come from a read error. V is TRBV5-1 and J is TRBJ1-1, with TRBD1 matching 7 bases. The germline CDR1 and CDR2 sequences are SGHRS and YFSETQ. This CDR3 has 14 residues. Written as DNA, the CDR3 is TGCGCCAGCAGCTTGACAGGGGTGAACACTGAGGCTTTCTTT. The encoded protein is CASSLTGVNTEAFF.

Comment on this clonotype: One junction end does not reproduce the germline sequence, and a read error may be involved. CDR3 loop: CANSQAGAGAGGTYDQYF. The CDR3 DNA reads TGTGCCAACAGCCAAGCCGGCGCTGGAGCGGGAGGAACCTATGATCAGTACTTC. The chain has TRBV4-2 and TRBJ2-7; 9 bases are a match to TRBD2. Germline CDR1 LGHNA, CDR2 YNFKEQ. CDR3 length equals 18 residues.

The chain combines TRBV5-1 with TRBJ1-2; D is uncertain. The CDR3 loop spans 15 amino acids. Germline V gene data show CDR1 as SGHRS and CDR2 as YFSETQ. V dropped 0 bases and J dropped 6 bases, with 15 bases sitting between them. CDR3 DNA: TGCGCCAGCAGCTTGGCGGATTTCGCTGAGAATGGCTACACCTTC. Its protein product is CASSLADFAENGYTF.

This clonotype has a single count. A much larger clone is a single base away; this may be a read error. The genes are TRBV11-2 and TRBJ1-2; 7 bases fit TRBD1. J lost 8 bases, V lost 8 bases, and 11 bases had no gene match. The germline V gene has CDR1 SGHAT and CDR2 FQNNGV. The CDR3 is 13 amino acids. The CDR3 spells CASVQGGGGGYTF. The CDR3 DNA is TGTGCCAGCGTTCAGGGGGGGGGTGGAGGCTACACCTTC.

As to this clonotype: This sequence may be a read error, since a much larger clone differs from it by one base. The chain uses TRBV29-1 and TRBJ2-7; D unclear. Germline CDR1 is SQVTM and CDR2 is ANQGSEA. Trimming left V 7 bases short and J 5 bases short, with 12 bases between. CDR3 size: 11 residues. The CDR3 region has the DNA TGCAGCGCTAGACCTGATGACGAGCAGTACTTC. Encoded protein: CSARPDDEQYF.